These 20 T cell receptor beta chains share one sample of origin, sequenced in a study of Ad26.COV2.S vaccination and SARS-CoV-2 variants. Regarding treatment: roughly 19 received Ad26.COV2.S at low or high dose, single or two shots; several received placebo; per-sample allocation not given. Sampling happened 63 days after the first vaccine or placebo injection. The table came from immunoSEQ multiplex PCR; TCRdb's copy has only in-frame clones and leaves some out. The profile shows approximately 240,000 clones, more than 75% of them singletons. The sequenced sample was peripheral blood, obtained in a trial of Ad26.COV2.S vaccine versus placebo. Receptors were obtained from a person between 18 and 65 years old who received the Ad26.COV2.S COVID-19 vaccine or a placebo.

Of note for this clone: The sample has other DNA sequences that encode this CDR3 too. This rearrangement joins TRBV28 to TRBJ2-1; D gene unclear. The V end was cut by 5 bases, the J end by 3 bases, with 2 bases between. CDR1 and CDR2 from the germline V gene are MDHEN and SYDVKM. This CDR3 is 11 amino acids long. The CDR3 loop reads CASSLYNEQFF. Written as DNA, the CDR3 is TGTGCCAGCAGTCTCTACAATGAGCAGTTCTTC.

The chain employs TRBV21-1 and TRBJ2-2; TRBD1, the table's D call, was not compared with the DNA. TRBV21-1 corresponds to a pseudogene. The CDR3 is 16 amino acids. For the CDR3, the DNA is TGTGCCAGCAGCAAAATCGACAGGGTATTTGCCGGGGAGCTGTTTTTT. It yields the protein CASSKIDRVFAGELFF.

The chain uses TRBV5-5 and TRBJ1-2; D might be TRBD1 (5 bases). The V end lost 3 bases, the J end lost 10 bases, and 13 bases lay between the germline ends. The V gene's germline CDR1 is SGHKS and CDR2 YYEKEE (reference sequence). The CDR3 length is 12 residues. CDR3 nucleotide sequence: TGTGCCAGCAGCTCGCTTGGGGGGACCTACACCTTC. The encoded protein is CASSSLGGTYTF.

This clone came up a few times. The rearrangement joins TRBV9 to TRBJ2-3, with TRBD2 matching 7 bases. V shed 0 bases, J shed 4 bases, and the junction held 8 bases outside the gene matches. This CDR3 comprises 16 residues. Germline lookup yields CDR1 SGDLS and CDR2 YYNGEE. CDR3 sequence reads: CASSVASGKGSDTQYF. The CDR3 coding sequence is TGTGCCAGCAGCGTAGCAAGCGGGAAGGGATCAGATACGCAGTATTTT.

V gene TRBV6-2 or TRBV6-3 combines with J gene TRBJ1-1; TRBD1 aligns across 8 bases. Looked up from germline, CDR1 is MNHEY and CDR2 is SVGEGT. J gave up 0 bases and V 4 bases, and 7 bases lay outside the gene matches. The CDR3 runs 16 residues. This CDR3 reads CASSSQGALMNTEAFF. CDR3 nucleotides: TGTGCCAGCAGTTCCCAGGGGGCCCTGATGAACACTGAAGCTTTCTTT.

The genes are TRBV7-3 and TRBJ2-7; perhaps TRBD2 as D (6 bases). Per germline, CDR1 SGHTA and CDR2 FQGTGA. V was clipped by 0 bases and J by 4 bases, with 19 bases between them. This CDR3 is built from 17 residues. CDR3 in amino acids: CASSLTGAGTQLYEQYF. The CDR3 region has the DNA TGTGCCAGCAGCTTAACCGGGGCCGGGACTCAGCTTTACGAGCAGTACTTC.

The CDR3 region has the DNA TGTGCCAGCAGCCCAATCCACTCTGGAAACACCATATATTTT. It translates to CASSPIHSGNTIYF. The gene calls are TRBV28 and TRBJ1-3; D is undetermined. This CDR3 spans 14 amino acids. The germline CDR1 and CDR2 sequences are MDHEN and SYDVKM. The ends were cut back, 6 bases at V and 0 bases at J, with 9 bases in the middle.

The gene calls are TRBV6-5 and TRBJ2-2; 9 bases agree with TRBD1. Germline CDR1 reads MNHEY; CDR2 reads SVGAGI. This CDR3 is 13 amino acids long. The trim removed 11 bases at V and 7 bases at J, leaving 8 bases unmatched. CDR3 DNA sequence: TGTGCCGGGGGACAGGGATCCCGCGGGGAGCTGTTTTTT. Its protein product is CAGGQGSRGELFF.

This sequence joins TRBV13 and TRBJ2-7; D is possibly TRBD2 (5 bases). In germline, CDR1 is PRHDT, CDR2 FYEKMQ (reference sequence). The V end was cut by 5 bases, the J end by 6 bases, with 11 bases between. The CDR3 runs 12 residues. CDR3 bases: TGTGCCAGCAGCCGGGATTCGGGCGAGCAGTACTTC. Translated, it gives CASSRDSGEQYF.

The chain has TRBV28 and TRBJ1-2, with D possibly matching TRBD1 (5 bases). This CDR3 has 15 residues. Germline CDR1 MDHEN, CDR2 SYDVKM. V was shortened by 1 base and J by 13 bases, with 22 bases between the two germline ends. The CDR3 DNA follows: TGTGCCAGCAGTTTATATCGGGGGGGGGAGACAGTCGCCACCTTC. Translated, it gives CASSLYRGGETVATF.

The chain combines TRBV2 with TRBJ2-3; TRBD2 aligns across 7 bases. Germline CDR1 and CDR2: SNHLY and FYNNEI. V gave up 6 bases and J gave up 0 bases; unmatched junction bases: 6. This CDR3 spans 15 amino acids. The CDR3 coding sequence is TGTGCCAGCAGGGGGCTAGCGGCTAGCACAGATACGCAGTATTTT. Its protein is CASRGLAASTDTQYF.

A remark on this clone: A much larger clone sits a single nucleotide away, making a read error possible. This chain joins TRBV9 and TRBJ2-6, with D perhaps TRBD1 (6 bases). The germline V gene has CDR1 SGDLS and CDR2 YYNGEE. The ends were cut back, 6 bases at V and 2 bases at J, with 9 bases in the middle. The CDR3 covers 14 residues. The CDR3 nucleotides are TGTGCCAGCACTGAGGGGGCTGGGGCCAACGTCCTGACTTTC. Its protein product is CASTEGAGANVLTF.

The chain uses TRBV18 and TRBJ2-7; the match to TRBD1 covers 9 bases. This CDR3 contains 14 residues. V gave up 6 bases and J gave up 3 bases; unmatched junction bases: 6. The germline V gene has CDR1 KGHSH and CDR2 LQKENI. Here the CDR3 reads CASSRQGDSYEQYF. The CDR3 nucleotides are TGTGCCAGCTCTAGACAGGGGGATAGCTACGAGCAGTACTTC.

This clone was observed a few times. V and J are TRBV4-3 and TRBJ1-5, with a possible D match to TRBD1 (5 bases). CDR3 length equals 15 residues. The V gene's germline CDR1 is LGHNA and CDR2 YSLEER. V shed 0 bases and J shed 4 bases, with 10 bases lying between them. The CDR3 DNA is TGCGCCAGCAGCCAAGATTGGCAGGGAAATCAGCCCCAGCATTTT. It is translated as CASSQDWQGNQPQHF.

This chain connects TRBV14 to TRBJ2-1; 13 nucleotides agree with TRBD2. Germline CDR1 is SGHDN and CDR2 is FVKESK. The J segment lost 0 bases and the V segment lost 6 bases, leaving 8 bases of the junction unmatched. The CDR3 has 18 amino acids. The CDR3 DNA sequence: TGTGCCAGCAGGTCCGGGACTAGCGGGAAAAGCTCCTACAATGAGCAGTTCTTC. As protein: CASRSGTSGKSSYNEQFF.

The chain joins TRBV5-4 to TRBJ1-1; 10 bases match TRBD1. Germline V CDR1 and CDR2: SGHNT, YYREEE (reference sequence). This CDR3 region has 18 residues. V trimming: 4 bases; J trimming: 1 base; junction bases outside the gene matches: 13. As DNA, the CDR3 is TGTGCCAGCAGCCCGGACGACAGGGGGCGGTTGAGGAACACTGAAGCTTTCTTT. It yields the protein CASSPDDRGRLRNTEAFF.

As to this clone: At one boundary the junction diverges from the germline segment, which might be a read error. V usage is TRBV4-3 and J usage is TRBJ2-7, with 7 bases fitting TRBD2. The CDR3 sequence is 14 residues long. Per the germline V gene, CDR1 is LGHNA and CDR2 is YSLEER. CDR3 amino acids: CASSRVGGSMVMNF. The CDR3 region has the DNA TGCGCCAGCAGCCGCGTGGGGGGGTCAATGGTTATGAACTTC.

The gene calls are TRBV10-2 and TRBJ1-2, with TRBD1 as a possible D gene (6 bases). Trimming cost V 6 bases and J 8 bases, with 13 bases left between them. CDR1 and CDR2 (germline): WSHSY, SAAADI. The CDR3 has 12 residues. The CDR3 region is CASSRQVEGYTF. In DNA, the CDR3 is TGCGCCAGCAGCAGACAGGTAGAAGGCTACACCTTC.

The chain joins TRBV7-2 to TRBJ1-2; the D gene is possibly TRBD1 (5 bases). Germline CDR1 SGHTA, CDR2 FQGNSA. The CDR3 has 17 residues. Between the trimmed V and J ends, which lost 1 base and 0 bases, there was a span of 15 bases. CDR3 in amino acids: CASSLDYRTPSNYGYTF. The DNA for the CDR3 is TGTGCCAGCAGCTTAGATTACAGGACCCCTTCTAACTATGGCTACACCTTC.

CDR3 sequence reads: CASSGTGTYNEQFF. The CDR3 DNA is TGTGCCAGCAGCGGAACCGGGACATACAATGAGCAGTTCTTC. This chain joins TRBV9 and TRBJ2-1, with a possible D match to TRBD1 (6 bases). The CDR3 has 14 amino acids. With 3 bases removed from V and 4 bases from J, the gap between germline ends came to 11 bases. Germline loops: CDR1 SGDLS, CDR2 YYNGEE.